The TCR beta chain under discussion was sequenced for a study of siplizumab effects on memory and regulatory T cells. The study's findings and limits: Naive T cells were seen as more diverse than memory cells and as major alloresponse contributors. No functional test confirmed suppression by proliferating siplizumab-culture Tregs. Alloreactive sequences that could be traced to unstimulated CD4+ memory cells showed a significant reduction under siplizumab.

Trimming took 6 bases from V and 2 from J; bases not matched to a gene: 4. This CDR3 has 13 residues. Germline V gene sequence: CDR1 MNHEY, CDR2 SVGAGI. Each sample yielded approximately 92,000 assayed TCR templates. Measured with immunoSEQ multiplex PCR; TCRdb has only the in-frame clones, and not every one. The sample consists of roughly 120,000 clones, around nine tenths of them appearing once. To note about this clone: Its antigen remains unknown.

The receptor comes from a human donor in good health. Sequencing was performed on CD4+ T cells sorted from blood. This chain uses TRBV6-5 with TRBJ2-7, with 7 bases lining up with TRBD1. CDR3 in amino acids: CASSRDSTYEQYF. CDR3 sequence (DNA): TGTGCCAGCAGCAGGGACAGCACCTACGAGCAGTACTTC.